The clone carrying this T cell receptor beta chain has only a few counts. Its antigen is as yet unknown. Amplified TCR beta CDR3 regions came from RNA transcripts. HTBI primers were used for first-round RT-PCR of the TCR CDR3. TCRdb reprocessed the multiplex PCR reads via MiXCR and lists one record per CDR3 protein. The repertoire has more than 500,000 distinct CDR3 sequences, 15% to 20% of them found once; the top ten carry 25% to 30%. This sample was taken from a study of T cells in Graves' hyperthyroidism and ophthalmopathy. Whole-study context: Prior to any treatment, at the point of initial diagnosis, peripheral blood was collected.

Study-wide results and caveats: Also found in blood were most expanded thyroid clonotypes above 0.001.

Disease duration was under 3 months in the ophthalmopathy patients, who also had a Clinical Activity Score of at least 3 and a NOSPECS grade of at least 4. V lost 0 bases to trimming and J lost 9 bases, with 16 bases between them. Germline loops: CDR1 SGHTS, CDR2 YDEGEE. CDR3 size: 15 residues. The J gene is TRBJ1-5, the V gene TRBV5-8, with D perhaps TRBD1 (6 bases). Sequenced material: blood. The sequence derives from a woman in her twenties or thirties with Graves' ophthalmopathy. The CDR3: CASSLAFQGFRPQHF. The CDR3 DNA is TGTGCCAGCAGCTTGGCCTTCCAGGGGTTCCGGCCCCAGCATTTT.